The 30 T cell receptor beta chains below all came from one sample that was sequenced in a study of post-analysis software for immune sequencing data. Study-wide findings and caveats: About 5 TRBV segments appeared more often in patients than in controls, and TRBV5-6, TRBV5-1 and TRBV20-1 were among these.

Built from TCR beta cDNA, the libraries had unique molecular identifiers in them. Via MiXCR, TCRdb re-called the PCR reads, giving one row per CDR3 protein. The sample lists about 400,000 distinct CDR3 sequences; roughly 35% were seen once. Antigens for these TCRs are unknown. Sequencing was carried out using blood. Receptors were obtained from a girl aged 10 to 17 with multiple sclerosis.

This sequence joins TRBV5-1 and TRBJ2-4; TRBD1 matches at 8 bases. The J segment lost 1 base and the V segment lost 1 base, leaving 7 bases of the junction unmatched. From germline, CDR1 is SGHRS and CDR2 YFSETQ. The CDR3 contains 17 residues. CDR3 DNA: TGCGCCAGCAGCTTGCTCCCGGACAGGGAGGCCAAAAACATTCAGTACTTC. It translates to CASSLLPDREAKNIQYF.

V and J are TRBV25-1 and TRBJ2-2; the D gene is possibly TRBD1 (6 bases). V was shortened by 7 bases and J by 5 bases, with 11 bases between the two germline ends. CDR3 length equals 13 residues. Germline CDR1 is MGHDK and CDR2 is SYGVNS. CDR3 in DNA: TGTGCCAGCAAGTCAGACAGGACCGGGGAGCTGTTTTTT. Residues: CASKSDRTGELFF.

The chain links TRBV20-1 to TRBJ1-5; 9 bases are shared with TRBD1. This CDR3 has 13 amino acids. J lost 2 bases, V lost 6 bases, and 2 bases had no gene match. CDR1 is DFQATT, CDR2 SNEGSKA, per germline (reference sequence). The CDR3 DNA follows: TGCAGTGCAAGGACAGGGGGCAATCAGCCCCAGCATTTT. Translating gives CSARTGGNQPQHF.

This clonotype was counted only a few times. The genes are TRBV7-8 and TRBJ1-6, with a tentative D call TRBD1 (6 bases). Germline V lookup: CDR1 SGHVS, CDR2 FQNEAQ. The CDR3 is made up of 16 amino acids. Trimming took 4 bases from V and 0 from J, leaving 10 bases between them. The CDR3 DNA reads TGTGCCAGCAGCTCAGGGGCTAGCTCCTATAATTCACCCCTCCACTTT. This encodes CASSSGASSYNSPLHF.

This clonotype was observed a few times. This chain connects TRBV29-1 to TRBJ1-5, with 7 bases lining up with TRBD1. Germline trimming cut 6 bases from V and 7 bases from J; bases unmatched to any gene: 9. Germline values: CDR1 SQVTM, CDR2 ANQGSEA. The CDR3 is 13 amino acids. In nucleotides, the CDR3 is TGCAGCGTGAGAGGACAGGCGGGGCAGCCCCAGCATTTT. Translating it yields CSVRGQAGQPQHF.

The chain has TRBV6-1 and TRBJ2-1; the D call may be TRBD1 or TRBD2 (6 bases each). Germline V gene sequence: CDR1 MNHNS, CDR2 SASEGT. Trimming shortened V by 7 bases and J by 4 bases, and 17 bases separated the two germline ends. The CDR3 runs 15 residues. The CDR3 here is CASKTGGPLYNEQFF. The CDR3 coding sequence is TGTGCCAGCAAGACCGGGGGCCCTCTGTACAATGAGCAGTTCTTC.

The V gene is TRBV7-9, the J gene TRBJ2-7; 7 bases are shared with TRBD2. The end of the DNA fits TRBJ2-5 better, so the J call may be wrong. CDR1 is SEHNR and CDR2 is FQNEAQ in the germline V gene (reference sequence). The length of the CDR3 is 13 residues. CDR3 sequence reads: CASNDSGEGTQYF. The CDR3, as DNA: TGTGCCAGCAACGACAGTGGGGAGGGGACCCAGTACTTC.

The rearrangement links TRBV6-2 or TRBV6-3 to TRBJ1-5; possibly TRBD1 for D (5 bases). The CDR3 totals 13 residues. Germline-derived CDR1 and CDR2 are MNHEY and SVGEGT. V lost 6 bases and J 4 bases, leaving 10 bases between the germline ends. CDR3: CASREPGNQPQHF. The CDR3 DNA reads as TGTGCCAGCAGGGAACCAGGGAATCAGCCCCAGCATTTT.

V and J are TRBV4-1 and TRBJ1-1; possible D gene TRBD1, 5 bases. Trimming stripped 8 bases from V and 0 bases from J, with 13 bases between. CDR1 MGHRA and CDR2 YSYEKL come from the germline V gene. The CDR3 totals 14 residues. DNA of the CDR3: TGCGCCAGCCGACGCAAAGGGGTGAACACTGAAGCTTTCTTT. This translates into CASRRKGVNTEAFF.

The chain links TRBV5-1 to TRBJ2-5, with D perhaps TRBD1 (6 bases). Trimming pared 4 bases from V and 3 bases from J, leaving 10 bases between. This CDR3 is 13 amino acids long. Germline loops: CDR1 SGHRS, CDR2 YFSETQ. CDR3 nucleotide sequence: TGCGCCAGCAGCACCGGGACAAAAGAGACCCAGTACTTC. Translation gives CASSTGTKETQYF.

The rearrangement links TRBV6-1 to TRBJ1-1, with 8 bases aligning to TRBD1. Germline CDR1 reads MNHNS; CDR2 reads SASEGT. The CDR3 contains 13 residues. Trimming removed 6 bases from V and 4 bases from J; junction bases left unmatched: 4. In DNA form, the CDR3 reads TGTGCCAGCAGCTGGACAGGGAGCACTGAAGCTTTCTTT. Its protein product is CASSWTGSTEAFF.

As regards this clonotype: At one end the junction does not follow the germline gene, possibly because of a read error. The V and J genes are TRBV7-2 and TRBJ2-6; 7 bases align to TRBD1. Germline-derived CDR1 and CDR2 are SGHTA and FQGNSA. The CDR3 contains 16 residues. The CDR3 region has the DNA TGTGCCACAACGCCGGGACAGTACTCTGGGGCCAACGTCCCGACTTTC. This gives the protein CATTPGQYSGANVPTF.

J is TRBJ2-4 and V is TRBV12-3 or TRBV12-4; 9 nucleotides line up with TRBD1. The V gene end was trimmed by 7 bases and the J gene end by 1 base; junction bases not matched to a gene: 17. CDR3 size: 19 residues. The CDR3 DNA is TGTGCCAGCACCCCTCGCGGACAGGGGTCTTTTACGGCCAAAAACATTCAGTACTTC. Protein product: CASTPRGQGSFTAKNIQYF.

The rearrangement uses TRBV10-3 and TRBJ2-7; 9 bases are a match to TRBD1. The J segment lost 5 bases and the V segment lost 2 bases, leaving 7 bases of the junction unmatched. The CDR3 sequence is 15 residues long. Germline CDR1 ENHRY, CDR2 SYGVKD. The CDR3 sequence: CAISENVDRGHEQYF. In nucleotides, the CDR3 is TGTGCCATCAGTGAGAACGTGGACAGGGGCCACGAGCAGTACTTC.

CDR3 nucleotide sequence: TGTGCCAGCAGTGACTCGGACAGGAGGTTACTCGAGCAGTACTTC. This encodes CASSDSDRRLLEQYF. The V and J genes are TRBV6-4 and TRBJ2-7, with 7 bases identical to TRBD1. The V and J ends lost 0 bases and 6 bases, in that order; junction bases with no gene match: 8. Looked up from germline, CDR1 is MRHNA and CDR2 is SNTAGT. CDR3 length equals 15 residues.

The gene calls are TRBV7-2 and TRBJ2-5, with 8 bases aligning to TRBD2. CDR1 and CDR2 (germline): SGHTA, FQGNSA. The CDR3 covers 13 residues. V was pared by 8 bases and J by 4 bases, with 6 bases of the junction left unmatched. Here the CDR3 reads CASGAGGGETQYF. The DNA of the CDR3 is TGTGCCAGCGGGGCGGGGGGTGGAGAGACCCAGTACTTC.

The chain uses TRBV6-5 and TRBJ2-7; possibly TRBD1 or TRBD2 for D (7 bases each). The germline gives CDR1 MNHEY, CDR2 SVGAGI. The CDR3 covers 14 residues. Trimming left V 5 bases short and J 5 bases short, with 16 bases between. CDR3 bases: TGTGCCAGCAGTGCCCCCCAGGGGGGGAACGAGCAGTACTTC. It specifies CASSAPQGGNEQYF.

This clonotype was picked up a small number of times. J is TRBJ2-1 and V is TRBV7-9; a weak D match, TRBD2 (5 bases). The CDR3 sequence is 12 residues long. V was shortened by 4 bases and J by 10 bases, with 11 bases between the two germline ends. Germline lookup yields CDR1 SEHNR and CDR2 FQNEAQ (reference sequence). CDR3 protein: CASSSELEEQFF. CDR3 coding DNA: TGTGCCAGCAGCTCGGAACTAGAAGAGCAGTTCTTC. Full variable domain (outside the CDR3, taken from reference TRBV7-9 and TRBJ2-1): DTGVSQNPRHKITKRGQNVTFRCDPISEHNRLYWYRQTLGQGPEFLTYFQNEAQLEKSRLLSDRFSAERPKGSFSTLEIQRTEQGDSAMYLCASSSELEEQFFGPGTRLTVL.

The V and J genes are TRBV5-1 and TRBJ2-3; maybe TRBD1 (5 bases). CDR3 length: 14 amino acids. With 2 bases removed from V and 4 bases from J, the gap between germline ends came to 11 bases. Germline V CDR1 and CDR2: SGHRS, YFSETQ. DNA of the CDR3: TGCGCCAGCAGCTTAGCAGGGTTGGCAGATACGCAGTATTTT. Its translation is CASSLAGLADTQYF.

The chain links TRBV6-2 or TRBV6-3 to TRBJ2-5; D is undetermined. The J call may be wrong; the DNA end is better matched by TRBJ2-7. This CDR3 has 13 amino acids. The germline gives CDR1 MNHEY, CDR2 SVGEGT. The CDR3 sequence is CASRFPLPYEQYF. The CDR3 DNA sequence: TGTGCCAGCAGGTTCCCGCTTCCGTACGAGCAGTACTTC.

In this sample, this clonotype turned up a few times. The chain's CDR3 is CASSESSYEQYF. The DNA for the CDR3 is TGTGCCAGCAGTGAATCATCCTACGAGCAGTACTTC. The chain joins TRBV12-3 or TRBV12-4 to TRBJ2-7; no reliable D call. This CDR3 has 12 residues. Trimming cost V 5 bases and J 1 base, with 6 bases left between them.

The chain joins TRBV12-3 or TRBV12-4 to TRBJ1-1; TRBD1 aligns across 9 bases. Germline trimming cut 4 bases from V and 9 bases from J; bases unmatched to any gene: 9. The CDR3 consists of 14 residues. The CDR3 spells CASSWRDRVSQAFF. The CDR3 nucleotides are TGTGCCAGCAGTTGGCGGGACAGGGTGTCCCAAGCTTTCTTT.

This clonotype was observed at least ten times. The chain links TRBV7-2 to TRBJ2-6; the D is unclear. The V gene's germline CDR1 is SGHTA and CDR2 FQGNSA. The CDR3 sequence is 14 residues long. Trimming removed 4 bases from V and 4 bases from J, with 8 bases in between. CDR3: CASSSDSGANVLTF. CDR3 coding DNA: TGTGCCAGCAGCTCCGATTCGGGGGCCAACGTCCTGACTTTC.

Regarding this clonotype: The junction differs from germline at one of its ends, possibly a read error. The chain is built from TRBV18 and TRBJ2-5, with unresolved D. CDR1 KGHSH and CDR2 LQKENI come from the germline V gene. The CDR3 contains 12 residues. Here the CDR3 reads CASSPGQEAQYF. As DNA, the CDR3 is TGTGCCAGCTCACCCGGTCAAGAGGCCCAGTACTTC.

The V and J genes are TRBV6-7 and TRBJ1-1; no clear D gene. TRBV6-7 is treated as an ORF (open reading frame) with a function not yet certain. The CDR3 totals 10 residues. V lost 6 bases to trimming and J lost 4 bases, with 3 bases between them. The DNA of the CDR3 is TGTGCCAGCAGGATCACTGAAGCTTTCTTT. Translation gives CASRITEAFF.

The chain is built from TRBV6-1 and TRBJ2-5; D call uncertain. The CDR3 has 13 residues. V was shortened by 1 base and J by 4 bases, with 7 bases between the two germline ends. Germline-derived CDR1 and CDR2 are MNHNS and SASEGT. The CDR3 bases are TGTGCCAGCAGTGAAGGGGTGGCAGAGACCCAGTACTTC. This codes for CASSEGVAETQYF.

This chain connects TRBV6-2 or TRBV6-3 to TRBJ2-7, with TRBD1 identical over 10 bases. This CDR3 has 14 amino acids. V lost 8 bases to trimming and J lost 4 bases; unmatched junction nucleotides: 8. Germline assignment: CDR1 MNHEY and CDR2 SVGEGT. CDR3 coding DNA: TGTGCCAGCCAAGACCGGGACAGGGGTTACGAGCAGTACTTC. Amino acids: CASQDRDRGYEQYF.

A few counts support this clonotype. This chain links TRBV11-2 with TRBJ2-7; no firm D call. Germline V gene lookup returns CDR1 SGHAT and CDR2 FQNNGV. This CDR3 spans 13 amino acids. Between the trimmed V and J ends, which lost 1 base and 2 bases, there was a span of 6 bases. The CDR3 nucleotides read TGTGCCAGCAGCTTAGGCCCACCCTACGAGCAGTACTTC. Amino acid sequence: CASSLGPPYEQYF.

The J gene is TRBJ2-2, the V gene TRBV12-3 or TRBV12-4; a possible D gene is TRBD1 (5 bases). The CDR3 has 13 amino acids. Trimming stripped 6 bases from V and 7 bases from J, with 12 bases between. This CDR3 reads CASREGVGGELFF. The CDR3 nucleotides read TGTGCCAGCAGGGAAGGGGTGGGCGGGGAGCTGTTTTTT.

The chain is built from TRBV4-2 and TRBJ2-7; D perhaps matches TRBD1 (6 bases). Germline lookup yields CDR1 LGHNA and CDR2 YNFKEQ. This CDR3 is 13 amino acids long. The V and J ends lost 0 bases and 6 bases respectively, with 9 bases between them. The CDR3 loop is CASSQDPRGEQYF. Here the CDR3 DNA reads TGTGCCAGCAGCCAAGATCCCAGGGGCGAGCAGTACTTC.